The clone carrying this T cell receptor (beta chain) was counted many times. Its antigen is unidentified. Transcripts of RNA were the source for amplifying TCR beta CDR3 regions. The first round was an RT-PCR with HTBI primers, and the second round was a multiplex PCR. TCRdb independently ran MiXCR on the multiplex PCR reads; one entry per CDR3 protein. Here the sample spans about 550,000 distinct CDR3 sequences, under 40% being singletons. These data belong to a study of Graves' ophthalmopathy and Graves' hyperthyroidism. Whole-study findings and limits: Ophthalmopathy progression was predicted by the model at just over 70% sensitivity and 72% to 75% specificity. Ophthalmopathy versus stable hyperthyroidism: 13-signature model gave roughly 88% sensitivity, 75% to 82% specificity.

Diagnosis was based on clinical symptoms, serum thyroxine, TRAb, thyroid ultrasound and orbital computed tomography. From germline, CDR1 is SGHRS and CDR2 YFSETQ. V dropped 0 bases and J dropped 1 base, with 7 bases sitting between them. The length of the CDR3 is 15 residues. Sequenced material: peripheral blood or thyroid tissue (not recorded which). This rearrangement joins TRBV5-1 to TRBJ2-2; D uncertain. This receptor was identified in an adult man with Graves' hyperthyroidism. In DNA form, the CDR3 reads TGCGCCAGCAGCTTGGCTGAACTGAACACCGGGGAGCTGTTTTTT. This codes for CASSLAELNTGELFF.